This T cell receptor beta chain came from a study of identical twins. V lost 5 bases, J lost 5 bases, and 15 bases lay in between. From germline, CDR1 is SGHAT and CDR2 FQNNGV. CDR3 length: 14 residues. A universal primer site was added by template switching, and unique molecular identifiers were carried by the cDNA. TCRdb passed the 5' RACE reads through MiXCR, listing each CDR3 protein once. The sample has about 660,000 distinct CDR3 sequences, around 8.6% seen once. These sequences were also reported in another study, on yellow fever vaccine responses in identical twins.

The sample consisted of PBMCs. The gene calls are TRBV11-2 and TRBJ2-5, with D perhaps matching TRBD2 (6 bases). The sequence derives from a woman aged 18-29 years in good health. CDR3 DNA sequence: TGTGCCAGCAGCAGGGGAGGCTTCGGGGAGACCCAGTACTTC. As protein: CASSRGGFGETQYF.